This T cell receptor (beta chain) was observed in a study of blood T cell repertoires in COVID-19. The data were produced by immunoSEQ multiplex PCR, yet TCRdb's version contains in-frame clones alone and is incomplete. The sample lists 120,000 to 150,000 clones, 75% to 90% seen once, with 13% in the top ten. The germline V gene encodes CDR1 SGDLS and CDR2 YYNGEE. This CDR3 has 17 residues. The V and J ends lost 3 bases and 0 bases respectively, with 15 bases between them. The clonotype originates from a man aged 18 to 30 with COVID-19, enrolled during active disease. Sequencing used peripheral blood. V usage is TRBV9 and J usage is TRBJ2-2; possible D gene TRBD2, 6 bases. CDR3: CASSALEGTTNTGELFF. In nucleotides, the CDR3 is TGTGCCAGCAGCGCCCTGGAGGGCACAACGAACACCGGGGAGCTGTTTTTT.